This T cell receptor (beta chain) stems from a study (dated by TCRdb to the late 2010s). The study in broad terms: Human CD8+ TCR repertoires recognizing immunodominant viral antigens were characterized by means of sequence and structural analyses. The paper as a whole reports these results and caveats: CD8+ TCR repertoires specific to different immunodominant viral antigens were reported to be distinct from each other and highly diverse.

TCRdb lists the instrument as Illumina HiSeq 2500. The raw public data were reprocessed by TCRdb itself: fastp quality trimming at Q25, MiXCR clonotype calling, in-frame beta chains only. Entries are consolidated by CDR3 protein sequence, retaining the most common genes and DNA. The table for this sample lists a few hundred distinct CDR3 sequences; about 31% of them were counted only once. Around 78% of the sample is in the top ten clones. The cysteine opens and the phenylalanine closes a CDR3 of 17 amino acids. Here the CDR3 DNA is all that survives: 51 bases in frame from base 1. In the germline V gene, CDR1 corresponds to SGHVS and CDR2 to FQNEAQ. Ends trimmed: V by 5 bases, J by 6 bases; bases unmatched to a gene: 17. This clonotype is described as large (0.1 to 1%). It lacks a known antigen. Base-call qualities are not available, and no considerably larger clone is one nucleotide away.

The sequenced material came from CD8+ T cells (not recorded whether cultured). This receptor was identified in a male donor. This chain is built from TRBV7-8 and TRBJ2-3, and 7 junctional nucleotides match TRBD1. At the DNA level, the sequence is TGTGCCAGCAGCACCCTGGACAGGACCTCCGGTTTCGATACGCAGTATTTT. This encodes CASSTLDRTSGFDTQYF. Where the CDR3 stops, the reference TRBV7-8 and TRBJ2-3 genes take over; the full variable domain is GAGVSQSPRYKVAKRGQDVALRCDPISGHVSLFWYQQALGQGPEFLTYFQNEAQLDKSGLPSDRFFAERPEGSVSTLKIQRTQQEDSAVYLCASSTLDRTSGFDTQYFGPGTRLTVL.